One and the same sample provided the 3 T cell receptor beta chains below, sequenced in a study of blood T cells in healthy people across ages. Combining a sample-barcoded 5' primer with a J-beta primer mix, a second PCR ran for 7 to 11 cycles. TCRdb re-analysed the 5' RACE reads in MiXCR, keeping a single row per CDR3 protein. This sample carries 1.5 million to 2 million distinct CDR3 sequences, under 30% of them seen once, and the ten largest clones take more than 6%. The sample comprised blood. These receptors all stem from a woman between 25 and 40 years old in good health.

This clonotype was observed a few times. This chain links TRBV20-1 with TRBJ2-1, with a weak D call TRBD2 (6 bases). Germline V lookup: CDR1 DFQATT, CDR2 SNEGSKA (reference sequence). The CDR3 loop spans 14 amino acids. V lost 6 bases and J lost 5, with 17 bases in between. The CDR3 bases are TGCAGTGCCCCCCCGGGACTCTCAAACAATGAGCAGTTCTTC. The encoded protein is CSAPPGLSNNEQFF.

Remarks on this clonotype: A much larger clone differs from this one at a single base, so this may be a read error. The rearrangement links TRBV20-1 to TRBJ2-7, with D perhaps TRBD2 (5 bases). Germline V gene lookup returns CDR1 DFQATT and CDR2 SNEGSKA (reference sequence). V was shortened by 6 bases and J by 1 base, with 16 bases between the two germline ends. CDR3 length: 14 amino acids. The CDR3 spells CSAEYQDSSYEQYF. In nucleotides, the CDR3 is TGCAGTGCAGAGTACCAGGACTCTTCCTACGAGCAGTACTTC.

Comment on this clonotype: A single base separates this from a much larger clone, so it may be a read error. Here the CDR3 reads CASSLVGGLRRDIQYF. CDR3 in DNA: TGCGCCAGCAGCTTGGTGGGGGGCTTAAGGAGGGACATTCAGTACTTC. J is TRBJ2-4 and V is TRBV5-1; D may match TRBD1 or TRBD2 (6 bases each). Germline V lookup: CDR1 SGHRS, CDR2 YFSETQ. This CDR3 has 16 amino acids. Trimming left V 0 bases short and J 8 bases short, with 18 bases between.